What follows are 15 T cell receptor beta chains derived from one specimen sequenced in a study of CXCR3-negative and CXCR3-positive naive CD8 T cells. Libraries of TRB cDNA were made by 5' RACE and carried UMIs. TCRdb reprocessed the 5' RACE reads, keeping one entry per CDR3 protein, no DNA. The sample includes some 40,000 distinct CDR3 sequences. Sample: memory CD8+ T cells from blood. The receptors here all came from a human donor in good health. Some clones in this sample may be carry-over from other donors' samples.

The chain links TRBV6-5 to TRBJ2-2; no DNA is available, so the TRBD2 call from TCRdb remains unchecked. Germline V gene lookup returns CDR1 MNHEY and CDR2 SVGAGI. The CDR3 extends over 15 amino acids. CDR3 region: CASGWLAGATGELFF.

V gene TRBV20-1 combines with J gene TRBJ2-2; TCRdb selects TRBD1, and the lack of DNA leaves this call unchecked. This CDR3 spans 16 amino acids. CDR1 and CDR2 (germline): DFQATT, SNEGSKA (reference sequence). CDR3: CSARVRGGEWAGELFF.

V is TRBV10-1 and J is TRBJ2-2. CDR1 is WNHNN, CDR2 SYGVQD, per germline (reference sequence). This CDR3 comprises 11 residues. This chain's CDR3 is CASSATGELFF.

The CDR3 sequence: CASNTRTRTGLFF. V and J are TRBV28 and TRBJ2-1; TCRdb gives TRBD1 as the D gene, but with no DNA this cannot be confirmed. CDR1 and CDR2 from the germline V gene are MDHEN and SYDVKM. The CDR3 contains 13 residues. The full variable domain, completed using reference TRBV28 and TRBJ2-1, is DVKVTQSSRYLVKRTGEKVFLECVQDMDHENMFWYRQDPGLGLRLIYFSYDVKMKEKGDIPEGYSVSREKKERFSLILESASTNQTSMYLCASNTRTRTGLFFGPGTRLTVL.

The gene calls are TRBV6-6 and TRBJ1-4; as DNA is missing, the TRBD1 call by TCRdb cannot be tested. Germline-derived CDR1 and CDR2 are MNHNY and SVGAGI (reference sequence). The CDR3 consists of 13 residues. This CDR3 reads CASSSKDPWVLFF.

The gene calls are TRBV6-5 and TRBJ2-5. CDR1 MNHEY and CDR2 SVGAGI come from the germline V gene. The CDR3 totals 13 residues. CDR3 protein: CASSYSTGETQYF.

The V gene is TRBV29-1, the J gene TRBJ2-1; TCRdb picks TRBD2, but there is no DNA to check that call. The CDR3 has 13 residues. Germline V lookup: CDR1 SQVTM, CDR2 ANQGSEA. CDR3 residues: CSVTPGRVDEQFF.

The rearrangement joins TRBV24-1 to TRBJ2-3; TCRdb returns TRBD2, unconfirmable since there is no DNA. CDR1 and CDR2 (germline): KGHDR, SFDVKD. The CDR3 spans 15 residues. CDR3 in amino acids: CATSESSGGGDTQYF.

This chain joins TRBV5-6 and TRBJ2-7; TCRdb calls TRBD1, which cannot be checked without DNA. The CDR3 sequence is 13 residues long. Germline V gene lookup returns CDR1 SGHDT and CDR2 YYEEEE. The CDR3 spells CASSEDNSYEQYF.

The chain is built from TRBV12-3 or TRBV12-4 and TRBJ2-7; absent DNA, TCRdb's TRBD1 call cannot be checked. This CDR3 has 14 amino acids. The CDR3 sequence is CASSLGPGVYEQYF.

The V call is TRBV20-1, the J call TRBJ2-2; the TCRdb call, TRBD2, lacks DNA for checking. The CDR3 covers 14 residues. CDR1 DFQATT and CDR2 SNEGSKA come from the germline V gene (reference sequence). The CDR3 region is CSARASGDTGELFF.

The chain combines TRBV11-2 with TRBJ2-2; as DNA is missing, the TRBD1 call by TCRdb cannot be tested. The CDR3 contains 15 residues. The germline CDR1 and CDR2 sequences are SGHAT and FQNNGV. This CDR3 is CASSLAGQTTGELFF.

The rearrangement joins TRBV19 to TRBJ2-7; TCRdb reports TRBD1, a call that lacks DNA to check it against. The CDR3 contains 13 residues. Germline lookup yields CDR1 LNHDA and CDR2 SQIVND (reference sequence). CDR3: CASSRQGGVEQYF.

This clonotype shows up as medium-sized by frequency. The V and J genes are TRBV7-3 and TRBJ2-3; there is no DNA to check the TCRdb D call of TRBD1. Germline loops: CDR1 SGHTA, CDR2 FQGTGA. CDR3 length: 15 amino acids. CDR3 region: CASSLRGGATDTQYF. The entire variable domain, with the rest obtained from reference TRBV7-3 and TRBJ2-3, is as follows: GAGVSQTPSNKVTEKGKYVELRCDPISGHTALYWYRQSLGQGPEFLIYFQGTGAADDSGLPNDRFFAVRPEGSVSTLKIQRTERGDSAVYLCASSLRGGATDTQYFGPGTRLTVL.

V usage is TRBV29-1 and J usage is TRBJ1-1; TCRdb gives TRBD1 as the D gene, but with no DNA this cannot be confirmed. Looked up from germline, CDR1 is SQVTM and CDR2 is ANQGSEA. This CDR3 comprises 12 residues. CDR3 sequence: CSVSGEGTEAFF.